This T cell receptor beta chain was retrieved from a study of identical twins (dated by TCRdb to about 2016). Notes on the research overall: TCR alpha and beta repertoires from monozygotic twins, unrelated adults of various ages and cord blood were deep-sequenced to test whether fetal clonotypes persist. To rule out contamination, the twin experiments were replicated at different times with different library preparation protocols.

Of note for this clonotype: Its antigen is unknown. No base quality values were provided; no much bigger clone lies one nucleotide off.

Every donor was a healthy Caucasian. Three pairs of female monozygotic twins, all aged 18 to 29 years, were included in the twin cohort. Positive isolation kits from Invitrogen were used to isolate CD4+ and CD8+ T cell populations. Taken from cysteine to phenylalanine, the CDR3 has 15 residues. Only the CDR3 portion is preserved as DNA: 45 bases, with reading frame beginning at the first base. V is clipped by 3 bases and J by 6 bases, and the sequence between their germline boundaries is 15 bases long. The library was prepared using 5' RACE. Sequenced on an Illumina HiSeq 2000. A universal primer binding site was added through template switching, and the final cDNA carried a unique molecular identifier so that TCR cDNA molecules could be counted accurately. Specific primers in the conserved constant-segment region were used to synthesize first-strand cDNA for TCR alpha and beta chains. To control for contamination, each cDNA library was double barcoded with a SMART-Mk sample barcode plus Illumina barcodes. TruSeq adapter sequences along with Illumina sample barcodes were introduced in two successive PCR steps. TCR alpha and beta cDNA libraries were sequenced on the Illumina HiSeq platform with custom primers. The study's own analysis went as follows. MiGEC was used to process raw reads and extract unique molecular identifiers, and MiXCR was used to find CDR3 positions. For each individual, recombination models were inferred using an EM algorithm with the repgenHMM and IGoR tools. Shared clonotypes were analyzed with the tcR package in R, and sharing was normalized by the product of cloneset sizes. Out-of-frame nonproductive sequences were analyzed to study raw recombination free of thymic and clonal selection effects. TCRdb ran its own pipeline on the public reads, namely fastp trimming at Q25 and MiXCR clone calling, and kept in-frame beta chains. CDR3 protein duplicates are merged, each entry listing the most common genes and DNA. TCRdb assigned the V and J calls; the authors' analysis was not used. In this sample the table shows approximately 500,000 distinct CDR3 sequences, roughly 15% of which occur a single time. The top ten clones comprise about 0.4% of the sample.

The research as a whole found: Because the same donors could not be followed over many years, the conclusions relied on cross-sectional statistical analysis. Excess twin sharing in beta out-of-frame sequences was weaker because fewer shared sequences lowered the signal-to-noise ratio. Out-of-frame TCR alpha sharing in monozygotic twins was systematically underestimated by recombination models, whereas sharing between unrelated individuals was in agreement with the recombination models. Compared with coincidental sharing between unrelated individuals, out-of-frame TCR alpha sequences shared between twins had an excess of sequences with low generation probability. Abundant cord blood beta clonotypes carried fewer insertions; young adult naive repertoires showed a weaker similar trend, while memory repertoires showed none. Zero-insertion analyses could be partly confounded by invariant T cells such as MAIT and iNKT, although diverse VJ usage argued against such confounding for most clonotypes.

A further study also used this sample, focusing on yellow fever vaccine responses in identical twins. The second paper states: The authors reported that the T cell response to vaccination in identical twins appeared partly convergent and partly personalized. In the study, vaccine-responding T cell clones were precisely tracked in identical twins.

Sequencing used CD4+ T cells sorted from blood. The sequence came from a woman aged 18-35 years in good health. The receptor chain draws on TRBV12-3 or TRBV12-4 and TRBJ1-5; tentative D gene TRBD1, with 6 bases matching. The nucleotides are TGTGCCAGCAGTTTGAGGGGGTTAGGTTCTCAGCCCCAGCATTTT. It codes for CASSLRGLGSQPQHF.